These 14 T cell receptor beta chains were sequenced from one sample in a study of shared clonotypes between healthy human individuals. Profiling relied on immunoSEQ multiplex PCR, and the TCRdb table lists in-frame clones only, not all of them. The sample lists about 2.3 million clones, 92% seen once, with approximately 0.41% in the top ten. The specimen sequenced was naive CD4+ T cells from PBMCs. This sample's subset: CD45RA+ positively selected. These receptors were obtained from a man aged 18 to 30 in good health. Some clones in this sample may be carry-over from other donors' samples.

The chain carries TRBV27 and TRBJ2-1; 10 nucleotides line up with TRBD2. Looked up from germline, CDR1 is MNHEY and CDR2 is SMNVEV (reference sequence). The CDR3 spans 15 residues. V dropped 7 bases and J dropped 5; count of bases not matched to a gene: 8. CDR3 sequence: CASTERGLADNEQFF. The CDR3 bases are TGTGCCAGCACCGAGAGAGGACTAGCGGACAATGAGCAGTTCTTC.

Comments on this clone: The same CDR3 also results from other DNA sequences found in this sample. The chain recombines TRBV18 with TRBJ1-4, with D possibly being TRBD1 (5 bases). Germline CDR1 KGHSH, CDR2 LQKENI. Trimming pared 3 bases from V and 2 bases from J, leaving 7 bases between. CDR3 length: 14 amino acids. CDR3 region: CASSPTVTNEKLFF. CDR3 DNA: TGTGCCAGCTCACCGACAGTTACTAATGAAAAACTGTTTTTT.

This sequence joins TRBV23-1 and TRBJ1-1; 9 bases line up with TRBD1. TRBV23-1 is placed among ORFs of uncertain function. The CDR3 length is 17 residues. V was pared by 5 bases and J by 0 bases, with 10 bases of the junction left unmatched. The CDR3 region has the DNA TGCGCCAGCAGTTACTCTGGACAGGGGATGGTGAACACTGAAGCTTTCTTT. Its protein is CASSYSGQGMVNTEAFF.

The chain is built from TRBV14 and TRBJ2-5; the D gene is possibly TRBD2 (6 bases). V was shortened by 0 bases and J by 10 bases, with 24 bases between the two germline ends. CDR3 length: 17 residues. Germline CDR1 and CDR2: SGHDN and FVKESK. The CDR3 nucleotides are TGTGCCAGCAGCCAAGAGGAGGAGGGGAACCCCTCAATTTGCCAGTACTTC. This sequence encodes CASSQEEEGNPSICQYF.

The V call is TRBV5-6, the J call TRBJ1-1; 9 bases are a match to TRBD1. The CDR3 is 16 residues long. V lost 4 bases to trimming and J lost 7 bases; unmatched junction nucleotides: 14. Germline CDR1 reads SGHDT; CDR2 reads YYEEEE. In DNA, the CDR3 is TGTGCCAGCAGCCCCGGGGTGGGGACAGGGTATGATGAAGCTTTCTTT. This encodes CASSPGVGTGYDEAFF. Full variable domain (missing parts from reference TRBV5-6 and TRBJ1-1): DAGVTQSPTHLIKTRGQQVTLRCSPKSGHDTVSWYQQALGQGPQFIFQYYEEEERQRGNFPDRFSGHQFPNYSSELNVNALLLGDSALYLCASSPGVGTGYDEAFFGQGTRLTVV.

The chain recombines TRBV5-1 with TRBJ1-2, with 8 bases lining up with TRBD1. V was clipped by 3 bases and J by 10 bases; unmatched bases: 14. The CDR3 loop spans 15 amino acids. Germline V CDR1 and CDR2: SGHRS, YFSETQ. The CDR3 DNA is TGCGCCAGCAGCTCTCAGCCGGACAGGGTGGGTGACTACACCTTC. Its protein is CASSSQPDRVGDYTF.

The genes are TRBV18 and TRBJ2-3; unclear D gene. This CDR3 is 13 amino acids long. From germline, CDR1 is KGHSH and CDR2 LQKENI. Deletions cut 5 bases from V and 5 bases from J, with 11 bases between. The CDR3 loop reads CASSVQAGDTQYF. The CDR3 nucleotides are TGTGCCAGCTCAGTCCAAGCAGGAGATACGCAGTATTTT.

A single count supports this clone. V gene TRBV7-2 combines with J gene TRBJ2-3; D possibly corresponds to TRBD2 (5 bases). Germline CDR1 reads SGHTA; CDR2 reads FQGNSA. This CDR3 contains 15 residues. Trimming shortened V by 0 bases and J by 6 bases, and 13 bases separated the two germline ends. CDR3 nucleotide sequence: TGTGCCAGCAGCTTAGCGGGAGTTCCCTTGGATACGCAGTATTTT. The encoded protein is CASSLAGVPLDTQYF.

The rearrangement uses TRBV5-1 and TRBJ2-1; 11 bases line up with TRBD2. The CDR3 is 16 residues long. The ends lost 4 bases at V and 7 bases at J; junction bases unmatched: 10. Germline lookup yields CDR1 SGHRS and CDR2 YFSETQ. The CDR3 nucleotides read TGCGCCAGCAGCGCAATGCTAGCGGGAGGAGGAAATGAGCAGTTCTTC. Amino acids: CASSAMLAGGGNEQFF. Full variable domain (outside the CDR3, taken from reference TRBV5-1 and TRBJ2-1): KAGVTQTPRYLIKTRGQQVTLSCSPISGHRSVSWYQQTPGQGLQFLFEYFSETQRNKGNFPGRFSGRQFSNSRSEMNVSTLELGDSALYLCASSAMLAGGGNEQFFGPGTRLTVL.

There are a few counts of this clone. This chain connects TRBV7-2 to TRBJ1-1, with a possible D match to TRBD1 (6 bases). The germline CDR1 and CDR2 sequences are SGHTA and FQGNSA. Trimming took off 7 bases at V and 4 bases at J, with 22 bases between the two ends. This CDR3 contains 16 residues. The DNA of the CDR3 is TGTGCCAGCACCTCGCGGAGACCACAGGGCATCACTGAAGCTTTCTTT. This codes for CASTSRRPQGITEAFF.

J is TRBJ2-5 and V is TRBV18; D is unclear. CDR1 and CDR2 (germline): KGHSH, LQKENI. There are 13 residues in the CDR3. V gave up 2 bases and J gave up 0 bases, with 4 bases separating them. CDR3 loop: CASSPADQETQYF. Written as DNA, the CDR3 is TGTGCCAGCTCACCAGCAGACCAAGAGACCCAGTACTTC. Full variable domain (remainder filled in from reference TRBV18 and TRBJ2-5): NAGVMQNPRHLVRRRGQEARLRCSPMKGHSHVYWYRQLPEEGLKFMVYLQKENIIDESGMPKERFSAEFPKEGPSILRIQQVVRGDSAAYFCASSPADQETQYFGPGTRLLVL.

This clone appeared once. The chain is built from TRBV5-5 and TRBJ2-5; 13 bases match TRBD2. The V gene's germline CDR1 is SGHKS and CDR2 YYEKEE (reference sequence). The CDR3 consists of 15 residues. Trimming at V came to 3 bases and at J to 5 bases, leaving 4 bases not matched to a gene. This CDR3 reads CASSWGLAGPETQYF. The CDR3, as DNA: TGTGCCAGCAGCTGGGGACTAGCGGGACCTGAGACCCAGTACTTC.

CDR3 DNA: TGTGCCAGCTCACCGACCACTAGCGGAGAGCAGTACTTC. Translated, it gives CASSPTTSGEQYF. V and J are TRBV18 and TRBJ2-7, with 8 bases aligning to TRBD2. Germline V gene lookup returns CDR1 KGHSH and CDR2 LQKENI. The CDR3 consists of 13 residues. Trimming took 3 bases from V and 7 from J; bases not matched to a gene: 5.

To note about this clone: This CDR3 is also generated by other DNA sequences in the sample. The chain links TRBV30 to TRBJ1-2; possible D gene TRBD1, 5 bases. The CDR3 is 14 residues long. Germline assignment: CDR1 GTSNPN and CDR2 SVGIG (reference sequence). Between the trimmed V and J ends, which lost 0 bases and 4 bases, there was a span of 12 bases. This chain's CDR3 is CAWSVSGGSYGYTF. CDR3 DNA: TGTGCCTGGAGTGTATCGGGGGGTAGCTATGGCTACACCTTC.